This T cell receptor (beta chain) was observed in a study of glioma-infiltrating T cells after dendritic cell vaccination. Time point noted: after dendritic cell vaccination, including at tumor progression/relapse. The primer mix had 60 V beta and 13 J beta primers. Here immunoSEQ multiplex PCR was the method, and the copy in TCRdb shows in-frame clones only, minus some. Among roughly 85,000 clones, 85% were seen once, and the ten largest hold 7.5% to 8.5%. This CDR3 comprises 14 residues. Looked up from germline, CDR1 is SGDLS and CDR2 is YYNGEE. With 3 bases removed from V and 4 bases from J, the gap between germline ends came to 11 bases.

The sequenced sample was blood, obtained after dendritic cell vaccination. This chain links TRBV9 with TRBJ2-1; possible D gene TRBD2, 6 bases. The sequence came from a human donor with glioblastoma. The CDR3 spells CASSAGLGYNEQFF. The CDR3 DNA reads TGTGCCAGCAGCGCGGGACTTGGATACAATGAGCAGTTCTTC. The full variable domain, completed using reference TRBV9 and TRBJ2-1, is DSGVTQTPKHLITATGQRVTLRCSPRSGDLSVYWYQQSLDQGLQFLIQYYNGEERAKGNILERFSAQQFPDLHSELNLSSLELGDSALYFCASSAGLGYNEQFFGPGTRLTVL.